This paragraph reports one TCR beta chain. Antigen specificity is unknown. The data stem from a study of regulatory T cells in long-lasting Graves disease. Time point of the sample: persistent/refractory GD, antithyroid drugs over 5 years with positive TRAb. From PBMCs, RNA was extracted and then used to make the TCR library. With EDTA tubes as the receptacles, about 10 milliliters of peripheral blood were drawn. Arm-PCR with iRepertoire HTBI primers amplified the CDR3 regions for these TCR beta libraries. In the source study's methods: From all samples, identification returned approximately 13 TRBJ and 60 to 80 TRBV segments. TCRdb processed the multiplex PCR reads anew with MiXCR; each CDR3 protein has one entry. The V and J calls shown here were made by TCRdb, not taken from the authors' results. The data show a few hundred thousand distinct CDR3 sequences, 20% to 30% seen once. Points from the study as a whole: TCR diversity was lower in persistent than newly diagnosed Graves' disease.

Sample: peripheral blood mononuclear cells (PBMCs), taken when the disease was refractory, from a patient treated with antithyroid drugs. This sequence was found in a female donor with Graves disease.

The DNA of the CDR3 is TGTGCCAGCAGTTTAAGGACAGGGGTATTTTCACCCCTCCACTTT. Its translation is CASSLRTGVFSPLHF. V gene TRBV28 combines with J gene TRBJ1-6, with 9 bases matching TRBD1. The germline V gene has CDR1 MDHEN and CDR2 SYDVKM. V was pared by 2 bases and J by 9 bases, with 5 bases of the junction left unmatched. The CDR3 spans 15 residues.